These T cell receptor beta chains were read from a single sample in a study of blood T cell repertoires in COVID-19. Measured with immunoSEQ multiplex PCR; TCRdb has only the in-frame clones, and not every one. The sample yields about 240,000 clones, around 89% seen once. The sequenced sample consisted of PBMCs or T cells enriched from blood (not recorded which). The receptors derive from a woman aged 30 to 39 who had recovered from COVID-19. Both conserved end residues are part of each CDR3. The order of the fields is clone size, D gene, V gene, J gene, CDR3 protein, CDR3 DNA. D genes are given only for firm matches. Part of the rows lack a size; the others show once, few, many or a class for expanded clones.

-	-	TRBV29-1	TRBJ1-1	CSADRQGNTEAFF	TGCAGCGCCGACCGCCAGGGGAACACTGAAGCTTTCTTT
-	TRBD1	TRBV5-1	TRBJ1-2	CASSLATRDRQDGYTF	TGCGCCAGCAGCTTGGCAACGAGGGACAGGCAGGATGGCTACACCTTC
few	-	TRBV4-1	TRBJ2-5	CASSQVSRKETQYF	TGCGCCAGCAGCCAAGTCAGCAGGAAAGAGACCCAGTACTTC
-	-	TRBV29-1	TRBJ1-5	CSVEIRENQPQHF	TGCAGCGTTGAGATCAGGGAAAATCAGCCCCAGCATTTT
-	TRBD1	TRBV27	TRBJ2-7	CASSKLRDRDHEQYF	TGTGCCAGCAGCAAACTCCGGGACAGGGATCACGAGCAGTACTTC
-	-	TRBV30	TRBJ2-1	CAWRGGTWDEQFF	TGTGCCTGGAGGGGGGGGACATGGGATGAGCAGTTCTTC
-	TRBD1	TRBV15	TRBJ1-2	CATSRQQGQVAYGYTF	TGTGCCACCAGCAGACAACAGGGGCAGGTTGCCTATGGCTACACCTTC
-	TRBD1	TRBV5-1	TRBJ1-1	CASSRDSLSTEAFF	TGCGCCAGCAGCCGGGACAGCTTATCCACTGAAGCTTTCTTT
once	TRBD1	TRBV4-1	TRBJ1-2	CASSQDRLGGRYTF	TGCGCCAGCAGCCAGGACAGGTTGGGGGGTCGCTACACCTTC
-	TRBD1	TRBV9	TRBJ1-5	CASSLGTVNQPQHF	TGTGCCAGCAGCCTCGGGACAGTCAATCAGCCCCAGCATTTT
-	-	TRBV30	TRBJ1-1	CAWSYGPNTEAFF	TGTGCCTGGAGTTATGGGCCGAACACTGAAGCTTTCTTT
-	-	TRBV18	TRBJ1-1	CASSIQENTEAFF	TGTGCCAGCTCGATACAGGAGAACACTGAAGCTTTCTTT
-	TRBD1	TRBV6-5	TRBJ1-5	CASSPTGTGDQPQHF	TGTGCCAGCAGCCCGACCGGGACAGGGGATCAGCCCCAGCATTTT
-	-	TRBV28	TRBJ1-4	CASGQPSMSLKLFF	TGTGCCAGCGGACAACCGTCCATGTCCTTAAAACTGTTTTTT
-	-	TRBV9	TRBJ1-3	CASSVEPPTESGNTIYF	TGTGCCAGCAGCGTAGAGCCTCCGACAGAGAGCGGAAACACCATATATTTT
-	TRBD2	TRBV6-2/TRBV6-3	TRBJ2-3	CASSYVASGLSTDTQYF	TGTGCCAGCAGTTACGTGGCTAGCGGGCTTAGCACAGATACGCAGTATTTT
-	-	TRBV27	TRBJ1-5	CASSFRVNQPQHF	TGTGCCAGCAGTTTCCGGGTCAATCAGCCCCAGCATTTT
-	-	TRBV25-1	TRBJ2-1	CASSSTSRGNEQFF	TGTGCCAGCAGTTCCACCTCCCGAGGCAATGAGCAGTTCTTC
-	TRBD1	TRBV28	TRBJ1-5	CASFGQGGQPQHF	TGTGCCAGCTTCGGACAGGGTGGTCAGCCCCAGCATTTT
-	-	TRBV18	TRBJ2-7	CASSPGMDTGAEQYF	TGTGCCAGCTCACCAGGGATGGACACCGGCGCCGAGCAGTACTTC
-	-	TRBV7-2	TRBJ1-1	CASSLSAGNTEAFF	TGTGCCAGCAGCTTATCGGCAGGGAACACTGAAGCTTTCTTT
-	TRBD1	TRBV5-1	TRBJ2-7	CASSFDRDYEQYF	TGCGCCAGCAGCTTTGACAGGGACTACGAGCAGTACTTC
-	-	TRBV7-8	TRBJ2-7	CASSLGGGFYEQYF	TGTGCCAGCAGCTTAGGGGGAGGATTTTACGAGCAGTACTTC
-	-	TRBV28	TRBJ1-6	CASSRRTGSLHF	TGTGCCAGCAGCCGTCGAACCGGGAGTCTCCACTTT
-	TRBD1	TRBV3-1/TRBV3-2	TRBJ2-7	CASRRQGSYEQYF	TGTGCCAGCAGGAGACAGGGATCCTACGAGCAGTACTTC
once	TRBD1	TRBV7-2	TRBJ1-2	CASSPRDSAGSPFGYTF	TGTGCCAGCAGCCCAAGGGACAGCGCTGGATCTCCGTTTGGCTACACCTTC
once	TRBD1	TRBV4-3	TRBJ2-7	CASSPHGQGGFYEQYF	TGCGCCAGCAGCCCCCACGGACAGGGGGGATTCTACGAGCAGTACTTC
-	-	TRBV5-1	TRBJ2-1	CASSLGGGEDNEQFF	TGCGCCAGCAGCTTGGGCGGGGGCGAAGACAATGAGCAGTTCTTC
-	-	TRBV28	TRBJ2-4	CASSYPGGRLAKNIQYF	TGTGCCAGCAGTTACCCCGGCGGGCGGCTAGCCAAAAACATTCAGTACTTC
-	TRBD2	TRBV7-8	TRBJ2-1	CASSLSLAGAKFF	TGTGCCAGCAGCTTAAGCCTAGCGGGAGCCAAGTTCTTC
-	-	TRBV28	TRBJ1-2	CASSLEGRGYTF	TGTGCCAGCAGTTTGGAGGGACGGGGCTACACCTTC
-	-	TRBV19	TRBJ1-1	CASRIPVNTEAFF	TGTGCCAGTAGGATTCCGGTGAACACTGAAGCTTTCTTT
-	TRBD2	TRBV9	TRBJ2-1	CASSVGGGNEQFF	TGTGCCAGCAGCGTAGGGGGAGGGAATGAGCAGTTCTTC
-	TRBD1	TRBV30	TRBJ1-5	CAWSKQGAQPQHF	TGTGCCTGGAGTAAACAGGGGGCTCAGCCCCAGCATTTT
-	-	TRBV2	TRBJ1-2	CASSESSKIYGYTF	TGTGCCAGCAGTGAATCCAGTAAAATCTATGGCTACACCTTC
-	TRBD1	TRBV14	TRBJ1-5	CASSQQGARKMPQHF	TGTGCCAGCAGCCAACAGGGGGCTCGGAAGATGCCCCAGCATTTT
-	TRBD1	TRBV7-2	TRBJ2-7	CASSPDRTGNAYEQYF	TGTGCCAGCAGCCCCGACCGGACAGGTAATGCCTACGAGCAGTACTTC
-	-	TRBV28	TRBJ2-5	CASGTPQETQYF	TGTGCCAGCGGGACTCCGCAAGAGACCCAGTACTTC
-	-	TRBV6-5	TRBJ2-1	CASSTTGYNEQFF	TGTGCCAGCAGCACCACCGGCTACAATGAGCAGTTCTTC
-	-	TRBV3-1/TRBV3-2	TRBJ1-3	CASSQRRGFIRNTIYF	TGTGCCAGCAGCCAGCGAAGGGGTTTTATTAGAAACACCATATATTTT
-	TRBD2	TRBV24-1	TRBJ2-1	CATSSAGVVDNEQFF	TGTGCCACATCCTCGGCGGGAGTGGTCGACAATGAGCAGTTCTTC
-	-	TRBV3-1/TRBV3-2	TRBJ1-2	CASSQDRGYGYAF	TGTGCCAGCAGCCAAGATCGAGGCTATGGCTACGCCTTC